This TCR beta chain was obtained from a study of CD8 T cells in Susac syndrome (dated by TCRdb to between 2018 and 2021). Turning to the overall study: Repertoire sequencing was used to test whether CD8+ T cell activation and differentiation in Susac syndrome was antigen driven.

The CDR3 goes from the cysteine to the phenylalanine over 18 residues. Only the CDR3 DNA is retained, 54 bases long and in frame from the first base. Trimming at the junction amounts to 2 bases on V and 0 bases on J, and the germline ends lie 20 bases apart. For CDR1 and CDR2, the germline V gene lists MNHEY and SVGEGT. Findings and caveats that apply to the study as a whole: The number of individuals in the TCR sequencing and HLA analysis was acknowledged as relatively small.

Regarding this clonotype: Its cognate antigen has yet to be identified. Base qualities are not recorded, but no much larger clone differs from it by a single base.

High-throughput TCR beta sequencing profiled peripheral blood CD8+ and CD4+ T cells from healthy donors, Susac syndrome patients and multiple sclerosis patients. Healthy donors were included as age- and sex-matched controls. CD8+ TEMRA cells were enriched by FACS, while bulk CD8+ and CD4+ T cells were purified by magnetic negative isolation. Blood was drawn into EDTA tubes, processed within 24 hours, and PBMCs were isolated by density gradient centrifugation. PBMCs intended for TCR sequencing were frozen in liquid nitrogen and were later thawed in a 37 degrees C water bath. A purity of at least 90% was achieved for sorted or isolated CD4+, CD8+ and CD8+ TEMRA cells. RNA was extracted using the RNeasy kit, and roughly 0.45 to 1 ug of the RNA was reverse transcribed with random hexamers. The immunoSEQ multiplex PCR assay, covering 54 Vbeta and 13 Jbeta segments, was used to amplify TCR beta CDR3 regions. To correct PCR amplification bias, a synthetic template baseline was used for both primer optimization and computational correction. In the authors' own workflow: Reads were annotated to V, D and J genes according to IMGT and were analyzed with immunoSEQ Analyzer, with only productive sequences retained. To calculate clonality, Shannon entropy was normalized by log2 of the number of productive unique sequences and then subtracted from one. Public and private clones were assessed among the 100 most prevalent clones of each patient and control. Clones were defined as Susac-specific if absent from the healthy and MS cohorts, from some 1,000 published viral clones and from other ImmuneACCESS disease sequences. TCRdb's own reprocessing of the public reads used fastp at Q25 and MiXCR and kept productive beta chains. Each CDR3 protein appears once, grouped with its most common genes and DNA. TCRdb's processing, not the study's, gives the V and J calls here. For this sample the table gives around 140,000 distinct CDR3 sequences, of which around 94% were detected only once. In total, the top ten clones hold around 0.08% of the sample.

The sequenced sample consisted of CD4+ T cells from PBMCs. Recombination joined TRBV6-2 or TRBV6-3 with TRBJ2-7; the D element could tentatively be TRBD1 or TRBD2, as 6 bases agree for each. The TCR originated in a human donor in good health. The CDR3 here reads CASSYPPGAGPNSYEQYF. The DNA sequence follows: TGTGCCAGCAGTTACCCCCCAGGGGCGGGACCGAACTCCTACGAGCAGTACTTC.